This note documents a single T cell receptor beta chain sequence. This entry belongs to a study of blood T cells in healthy people across ages. For the second PCR, which ran for about 7 to 11 cycles, a sample-barcoded 5' primer and a J-beta primer mix were used. TCRdb fed the 5' RACE reads into MiXCR, producing one record per CDR3 protein. The data hold some 640,000 distinct CDR3 sequences, with over 45% observed a single time. Individuals who donated were healthy Caucasians from Russia aged about 6 to 100. The germline V gene has CDR1 DFQATT and CDR2 SNEGSKA (reference sequence). This CDR3 region has 16 residues.

The sequenced material came from blood. The TCR originated in a woman aged 55 to 70 in good health. The gene calls are TRBV20-1 and TRBJ2-1, with TRBD2 as a possible D gene (5 bases). The J call may be in error: the DNA end matches TRBJ2-7 better. CDR3 coding DNA: TGCAGTGCGAGGACCTTGGCGGGTGGTTCCTACAATGAGCAGTACTTC. Residues: CSARTLAGGSYNEQYF.